Following are 4 T cell receptor beta chains from one sample sequenced in a study of blood T cell repertoires in COVID-19. Libraries were prepared by immunoSEQ multiplex PCR; TCRdb keeps only in-frame clonotypes and omits some of them. The sample lists around 150,000 clones, under 90% seen once, with 15% to 20% in the top ten. Sequencing was performed on peripheral blood. These receptors originate from an elderly woman with acute or convalescent COVID-19.

The CDR3 reads CASSSRQGVTEAFF. The DNA of the CDR3 is TGTGCCAGCAGCTCACGACAGGGGGTAACTGAAGCTTTCTTT. The J gene is TRBJ1-1, the V gene TRBV5-5, with 9 nucleotides matching TRBD1. V lost 3 bases and J lost 5; bases outside the gene matches: 5. The CDR3 has 14 amino acids. Per the germline V gene, CDR1 is SGHKS and CDR2 is YYEKEE (reference sequence).

V usage is TRBV2 and J usage is TRBJ2-6; 7 bases line up with TRBD1. Trimming at V came to 3 bases and at J to 2 bases, leaving 1 base not matched to a gene. CDR3 size: 15 residues. CDR1 SNHLY and CDR2 FYNNEI come from the germline V gene. Here the CDR3 reads CASSDQGAGANVLTF. In nucleotides, the CDR3 is TGTGCCAGCAGTGACCAGGGGGCTGGGGCCAACGTCCTGACTTTC.

The genes are TRBV5-8 and TRBJ1-1; 9 positions agree with TRBD1. CDR1 SGHTS and CDR2 YDEGEE come from the germline V gene. This CDR3 is 17 amino acids long. With V trimmed by 7 bases and J by 4 bases, 17 bases remained unmatched. The CDR3 loop reads CASRNPTGGRGVTEAFF. The CDR3 DNA reads as TGTGCCAGCCGCAACCCTACAGGGGGCAGGGGGGTCACTGAAGCTTTCTTT.

The chain links TRBV5-4 to TRBJ2-1; 14 nucleotides line up with TRBD2. CDR3 length equals 17 residues. The germline V gene encodes CDR1 SGHNT and CDR2 YYREEE (reference sequence). With V trimmed by 5 bases and J by 7 bases, 11 bases remained unmatched. This CDR3 reads CASRKMGLAGVKNEQFF. DNA for the CDR3: TGTGCCAGCAGGAAAATGGGACTAGCGGGAGTTAAAAATGAGCAGTTCTTC.